This TCR beta chain was obtained from a study of shared clonotypes between healthy human individuals. Naive CD8 cells lacked CD45RO and underwent positive selection for CCR7, leaving out terminally differentiated effector memory CD45RA+ cells. Study outcomes and limitations: Large sequencing depth failed to make sorted-subset sequencing complete, rarefaction showed.

Germline CDR1 and CDR2: SGHAT and FQNNGV. CDR3 size: 12 residues. Trimming took off 5 bases at V and 6 bases at J, with 11 bases between the two ends. This clone was seen a single time. What it recognizes is unknown. Sequencing used immunoSEQ multiplex PCR; TCRdb keeps in-frame clones, though not all of them. This repertoire shows 500,000 to 700,000 clones, about 95% found once; its top ten account for 0.095% to 0.14%. Specimen: naive CD8+ T cells sorted from blood. The receptor was derived from a woman in her twenties or thirties in good health. The chain carries TRBV11-2 and TRBJ2-7; D might be TRBD2 (6 bases). In DNA, the CDR3 is TGTGCCAGCAGCCCTGGAGGGTTCGAGCAGTACTTC. Encoded protein: CASSPGGFEQYF.